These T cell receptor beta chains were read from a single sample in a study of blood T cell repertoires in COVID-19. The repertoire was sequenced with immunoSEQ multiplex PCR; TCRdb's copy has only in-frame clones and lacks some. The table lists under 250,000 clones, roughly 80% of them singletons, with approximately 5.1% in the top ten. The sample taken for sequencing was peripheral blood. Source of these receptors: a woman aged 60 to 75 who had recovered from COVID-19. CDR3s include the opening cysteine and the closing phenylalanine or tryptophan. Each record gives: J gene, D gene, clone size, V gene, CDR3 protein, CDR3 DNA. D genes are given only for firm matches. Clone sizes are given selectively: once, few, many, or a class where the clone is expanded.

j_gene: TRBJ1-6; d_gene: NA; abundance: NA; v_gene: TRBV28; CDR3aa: CASSFGSSYNSPLHF; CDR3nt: TGTGCCAGCAGTTTTGGGAGCTCCTATAATTCACCCCTCCACTTT
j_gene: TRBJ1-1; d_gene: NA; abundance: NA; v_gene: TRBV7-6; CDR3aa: CASSRQDSSNTEAFF; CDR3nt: TGTGCCAGCAGCCGACAAGATTCCTCCAACACTGAAGCTTTCTTT
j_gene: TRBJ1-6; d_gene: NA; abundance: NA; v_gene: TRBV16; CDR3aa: CASSPEAGRLDSPLHF; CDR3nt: TGTGCCAGCAGCCCCGAGGCAGGGCGTCTGGATTCACCCCTCCACTTT
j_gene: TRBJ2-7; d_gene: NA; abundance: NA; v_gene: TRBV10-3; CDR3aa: CAISRGPSYEQYF; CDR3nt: TGTGCCATCTCGCGGGGTCCCTCCTACGAGCAGTACTTC
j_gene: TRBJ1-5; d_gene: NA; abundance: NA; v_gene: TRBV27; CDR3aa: CASSEGGGANQPQHF; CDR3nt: TGTGCCAGCAGCGAGGGAGGCGGGGCCAATCAGCCCCAGCATTTT
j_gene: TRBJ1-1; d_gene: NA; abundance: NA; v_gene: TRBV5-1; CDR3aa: CASSPSWGGGTEAFF; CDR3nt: TGCGCCAGCAGCCCAAGTTGGGGAGGAGGAACTGAAGCTTTCTTT
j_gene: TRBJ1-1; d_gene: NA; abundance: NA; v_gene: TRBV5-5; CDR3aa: CASSPPRGRVDTEAFF; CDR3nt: TGTGCCAGCAGCCCCCCTCGGGGGAGGGTAGACACTGAAGCTTTCTTT
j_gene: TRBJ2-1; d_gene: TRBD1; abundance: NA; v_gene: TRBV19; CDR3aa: CASSRTADRGVLETYNEQFF; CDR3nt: TGTGCCAGTAGTAGAACAGCGGACAGGGGGGTATTGGAGACCTACAATGAGCAGTTCTTC
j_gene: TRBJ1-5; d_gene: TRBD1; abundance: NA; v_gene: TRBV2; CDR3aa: CASSEQGASNQPQHF; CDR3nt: TGTGCCAGCAGTGAACAGGGGGCGAGCAATCAGCCCCAGCATTTT
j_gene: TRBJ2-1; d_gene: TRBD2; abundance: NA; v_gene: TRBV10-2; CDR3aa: CASSESGGSRYNEQFF; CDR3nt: TGCGCCAGCAGTGAAAGCGGGGGCTCCCGTTACAATGAGCAGTTCTTC
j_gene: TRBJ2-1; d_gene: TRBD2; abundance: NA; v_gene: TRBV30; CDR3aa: CAWSRTSNEQFF; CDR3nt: TGTGCCTGGAGTCGGACTAGCAATGAGCAGTTCTTC
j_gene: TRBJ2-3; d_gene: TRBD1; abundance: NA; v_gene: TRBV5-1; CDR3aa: CASSLTGTGSLSSTDTQYF; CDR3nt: TGCGCCAGCAGCTTGACGGGGACAGGGTCCCTCTCTAGCACAGATACGCAGTATTTT
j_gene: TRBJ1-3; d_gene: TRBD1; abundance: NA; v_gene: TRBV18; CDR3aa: CASSPLGQGSGNTIYF; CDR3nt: TGTGCCAGCTCACCACTAGGACAGGGGAGTGGAAACACCATATATTTT
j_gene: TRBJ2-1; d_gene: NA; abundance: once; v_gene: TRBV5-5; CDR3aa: CASISGRGYNEQFF; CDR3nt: TGTGCCAGCATTTCGGGTAGGGGTTACAATGAGCAGTTCTTC